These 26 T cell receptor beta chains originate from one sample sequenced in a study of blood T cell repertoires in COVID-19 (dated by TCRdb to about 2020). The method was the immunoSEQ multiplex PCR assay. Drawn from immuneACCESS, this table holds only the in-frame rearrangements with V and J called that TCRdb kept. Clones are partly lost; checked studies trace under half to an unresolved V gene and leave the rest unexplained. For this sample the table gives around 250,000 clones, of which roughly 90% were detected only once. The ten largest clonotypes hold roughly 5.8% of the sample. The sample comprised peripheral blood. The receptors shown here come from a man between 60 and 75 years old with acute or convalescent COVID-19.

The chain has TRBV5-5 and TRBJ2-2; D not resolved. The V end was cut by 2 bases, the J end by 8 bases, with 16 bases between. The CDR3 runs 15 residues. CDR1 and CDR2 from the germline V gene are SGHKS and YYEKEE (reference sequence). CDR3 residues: CASSFPSSLAGELFF. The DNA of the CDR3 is TGTGCCAGCAGCTTTCCTTCATCCTTAGCTGGGGAGCTGTTTTTT.

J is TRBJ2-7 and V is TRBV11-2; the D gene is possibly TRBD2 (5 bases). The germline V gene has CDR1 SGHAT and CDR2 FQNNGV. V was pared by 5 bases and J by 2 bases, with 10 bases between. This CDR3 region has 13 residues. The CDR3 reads CASSPQRTYEQYF. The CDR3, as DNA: TGTGCCAGCAGCCCCCAGCGGACCTACGAGCAGTACTTC.

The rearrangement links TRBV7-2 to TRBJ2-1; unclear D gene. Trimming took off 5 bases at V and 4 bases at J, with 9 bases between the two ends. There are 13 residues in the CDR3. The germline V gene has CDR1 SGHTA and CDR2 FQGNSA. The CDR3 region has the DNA TGTGCCAGCAGCAAAGAACTATACAATGAGCAGTTCTTC. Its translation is CASSKELYNEQFF.

As DNA, the CDR3 is TGTGCCAGCAGGGGACAGGGGGCTTTTGGAAACACCATATATTTT. It is translated as CASRGQGAFGNTIYF. V is TRBV6-5 and J is TRBJ1-3, with TRBD1 identical over 12 bases. The CDR3 length is 15 residues. Germline V CDR1 and CDR2: MNHEY, SVGAGI. Trimming took 6 bases from V and 3 from J; bases not matched to a gene: 3.

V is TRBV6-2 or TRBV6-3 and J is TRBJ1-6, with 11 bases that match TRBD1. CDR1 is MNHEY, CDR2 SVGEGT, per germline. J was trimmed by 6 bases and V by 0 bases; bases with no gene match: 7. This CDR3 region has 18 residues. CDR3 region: CASSYSMGQGVANSPLHF. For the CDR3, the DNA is TGTGCCAGCAGTTACTCGATGGGACAGGGGGTTGCTAATTCACCCCTCCACTTT.

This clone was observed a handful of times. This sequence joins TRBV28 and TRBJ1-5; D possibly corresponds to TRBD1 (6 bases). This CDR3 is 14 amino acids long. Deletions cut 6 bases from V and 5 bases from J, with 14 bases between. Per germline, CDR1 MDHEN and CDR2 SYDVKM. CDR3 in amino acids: CASRVQGFDQPQHF. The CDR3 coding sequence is TGTGCCAGCAGAGTCCAGGGGTTCGATCAGCCCCAGCATTTT.

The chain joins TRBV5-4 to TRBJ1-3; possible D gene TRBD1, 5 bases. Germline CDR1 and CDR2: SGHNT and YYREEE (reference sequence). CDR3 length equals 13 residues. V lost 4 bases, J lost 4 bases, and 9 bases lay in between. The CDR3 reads CASSGGIGNTIYF. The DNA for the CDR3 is TGTGCCAGCAGCGGGGGGATAGGAAACACCATATATTTT.

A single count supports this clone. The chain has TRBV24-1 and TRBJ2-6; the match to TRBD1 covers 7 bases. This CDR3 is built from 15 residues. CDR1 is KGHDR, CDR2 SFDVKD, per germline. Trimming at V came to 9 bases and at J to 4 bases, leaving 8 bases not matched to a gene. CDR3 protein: CATGDRASGANVLTF. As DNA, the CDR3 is TGTGCCACCGGCGACAGGGCGTCAGGGGCCAACGTCCTGACTTTC.

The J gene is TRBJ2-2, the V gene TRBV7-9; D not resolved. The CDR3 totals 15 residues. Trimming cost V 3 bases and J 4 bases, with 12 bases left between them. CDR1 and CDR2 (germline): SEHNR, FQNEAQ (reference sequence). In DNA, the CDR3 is TGTGCCAGCAGCTTTATCGGTAGCTCCACCGGGGAGCTGTTTTTT. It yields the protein CASSFIGSSTGELFF.

The CDR3 DNA reads as TGTGCCAGCAGCATGGGGGGTACGCAGTATTTT. Protein: CASSMGGTQYF. This chain uses TRBV6-2 or TRBV6-3 with TRBJ2-3; a possible D gene is TRBD2 (6 bases). V lost 6 bases and J 8 bases, leaving 9 bases between the germline ends. The CDR3 is made up of 11 amino acids. Germline V gives CDR1 MNHEY, CDR2 SVGEGT.

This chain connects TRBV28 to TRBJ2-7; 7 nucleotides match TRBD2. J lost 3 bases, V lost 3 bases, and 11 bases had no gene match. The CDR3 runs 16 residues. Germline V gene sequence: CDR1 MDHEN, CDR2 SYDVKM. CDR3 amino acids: CASSLDLREGIYEQYF. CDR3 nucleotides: TGTGCCAGCAGTTTGGATCTCAGGGAGGGCATCTACGAGCAGTACTTC.

The CDR3 nucleotides are TGTGCCAGTAGTATTGCTTGGGAGTTCTACAATGAGCAGTTCTTC. Protein: CASSIAWEFYNEQFF. The J gene is TRBJ2-1, the V gene TRBV19, with TRBD2 as a possible D gene (5 bases). Germline CDR1 is LNHDA and CDR2 is SQIVND (reference sequence). There are 15 residues in the CDR3. V shed 3 bases and J shed 3 bases, with 12 bases lying between them.

The CDR3 sequence: CASSLGSSGSLFYEQFF. The CDR3 DNA sequence: TGCGCCAGCAGCTTGGGAAGTAGCGGGAGTTTGTTCTATGAGCAGTTCTTC. The chain uses TRBV5-1 and TRBJ2-1, with TRBD2 matching 9 bases. Germline V gives CDR1 SGHRS, CDR2 YFSETQ. Trimming cost V 0 bases and J 8 bases; bases outside gene matches: 12. The CDR3 is made up of 17 amino acids.

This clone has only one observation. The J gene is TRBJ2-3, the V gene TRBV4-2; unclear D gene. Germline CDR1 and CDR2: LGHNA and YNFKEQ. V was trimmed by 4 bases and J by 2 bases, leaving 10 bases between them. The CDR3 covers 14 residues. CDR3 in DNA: TGTGCCAGCAGCCCTGTCGGTGACACAGATACGCAGTATTTT. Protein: CASSPVGDTDTQYF.

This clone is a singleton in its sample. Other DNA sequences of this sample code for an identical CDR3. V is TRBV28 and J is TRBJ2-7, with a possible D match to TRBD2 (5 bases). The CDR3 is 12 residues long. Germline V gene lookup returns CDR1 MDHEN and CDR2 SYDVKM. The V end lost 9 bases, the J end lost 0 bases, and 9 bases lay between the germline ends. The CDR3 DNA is TGTGCCAGTAGTGGGAGCTCCTACGAGCAGTACTTC. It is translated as CASSGSSYEQYF.

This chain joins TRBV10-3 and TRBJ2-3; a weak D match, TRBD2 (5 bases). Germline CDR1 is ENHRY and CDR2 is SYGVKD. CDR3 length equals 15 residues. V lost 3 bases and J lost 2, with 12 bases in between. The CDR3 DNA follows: TGTGCCATCAGTGATGGTAGCGCGTACACAGATACGCAGTATTTT. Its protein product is CAISDGSAYTDTQYF.

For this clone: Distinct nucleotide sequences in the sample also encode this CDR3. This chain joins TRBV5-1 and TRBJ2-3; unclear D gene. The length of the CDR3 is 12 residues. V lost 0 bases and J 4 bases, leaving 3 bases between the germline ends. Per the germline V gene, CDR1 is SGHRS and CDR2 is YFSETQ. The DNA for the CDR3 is TGCGCCAGCAGCTTGGGAGCAGATACGCAGTATTTT. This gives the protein CASSLGADTQYF.

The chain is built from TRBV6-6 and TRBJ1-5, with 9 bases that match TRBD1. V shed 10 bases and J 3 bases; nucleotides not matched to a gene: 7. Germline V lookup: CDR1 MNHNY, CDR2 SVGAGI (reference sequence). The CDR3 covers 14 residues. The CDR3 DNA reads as TGTGCCACCTCCCGGACAGGGGCCAATCAGCCCCAGCATTTT. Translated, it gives CATSRTGANQPQHF.

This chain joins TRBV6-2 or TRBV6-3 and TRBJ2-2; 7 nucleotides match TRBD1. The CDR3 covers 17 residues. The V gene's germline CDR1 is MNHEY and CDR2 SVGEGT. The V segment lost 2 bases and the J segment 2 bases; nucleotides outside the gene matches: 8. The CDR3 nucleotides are TGTGCCAGCAGTTACCACTCGGGACAGACCAACACCGGGGAGCTGTTTTTT. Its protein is CASSYHSGQTNTGELFF.

CDR3 region: CASSLLQGRETEAFF. Written as DNA, the CDR3 is TGTGCCAGCAGCCTCTTACAGGGGAGAGAGACTGAAGCTTTCTTT. The chain recombines TRBV5-5 with TRBJ1-1; 7 positions agree with TRBD1. Germline values: CDR1 SGHKS, CDR2 YYEKEE (reference sequence). This CDR3 region has 15 residues. Trimming at V came to 4 bases and at J to 5 bases, leaving 11 bases not matched to a gene.

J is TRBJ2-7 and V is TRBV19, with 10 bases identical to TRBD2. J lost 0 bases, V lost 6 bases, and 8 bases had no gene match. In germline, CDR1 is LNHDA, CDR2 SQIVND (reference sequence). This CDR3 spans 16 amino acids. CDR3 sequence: CASSPFRTSGSYEQYF. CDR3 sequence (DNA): TGTGCCAGTAGCCCCTTCCGGACTAGCGGCTCCTACGAGCAGTACTTC.

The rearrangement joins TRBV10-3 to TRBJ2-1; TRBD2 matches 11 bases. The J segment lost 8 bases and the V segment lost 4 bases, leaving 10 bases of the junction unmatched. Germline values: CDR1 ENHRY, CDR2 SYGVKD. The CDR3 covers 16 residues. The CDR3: CAISVKLAGEGHEQFF. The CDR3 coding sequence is TGTGCCATCAGTGTCAAACTAGCGGGAGAGGGCCATGAGCAGTTCTTC.

The CDR3 DNA sequence: TGTGCCATCACGGACAGCAACACTGAAGCTTTCTTT. Protein: CAITDSNTEAFF. The chain combines TRBV10-3 with TRBJ1-1, with a tentative D call TRBD1 (6 bases). The CDR3 length is 12 residues. V was shortened by 7 bases and J by 2 bases, with 8 bases between the two germline ends. Germline V CDR1 and CDR2: ENHRY, SYGVKD.

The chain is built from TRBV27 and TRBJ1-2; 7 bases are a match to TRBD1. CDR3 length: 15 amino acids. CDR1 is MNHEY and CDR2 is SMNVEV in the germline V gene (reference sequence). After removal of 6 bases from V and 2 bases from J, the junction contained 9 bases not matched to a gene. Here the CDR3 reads CASSRWGDSNYGYTF. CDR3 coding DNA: TGTGCCAGCAGCCGGTGGGGGGACAGCAACTATGGCTACACCTTC.

The CDR3 nucleotides are TGTGCCAGCAGTCGTGCGGCGTCAGGTCAGGGAATCACTGGCTACACCTTC. This translates into CASSRAASGQGITGYTF. This sequence joins TRBV6-6 and TRBJ1-2; tentatively, D is TRBD1 (5 bases). CDR1 is MNHNY, CDR2 SVGAGI, per germline (reference sequence). Trimming left V 5 bases short and J 7 bases short, with 26 bases between. The CDR3 consists of 17 residues.

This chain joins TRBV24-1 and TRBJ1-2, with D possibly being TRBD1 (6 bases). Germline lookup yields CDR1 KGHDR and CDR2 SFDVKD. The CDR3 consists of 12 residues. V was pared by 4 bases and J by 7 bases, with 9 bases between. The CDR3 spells CATSELQGGYTF. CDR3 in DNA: TGTGCCACCAGTGAACTACAGGGTGGCTACACCTTC.